Below, 3 T cell receptor beta chains from the same sample are listed, as sequenced in a study of cytomegalovirus exposure and HLA in healthy donors. With 60 Vbeta and 13 Jbeta primers, the PCR was carried out. Method: immunoSEQ multiplex PCR; TCRdb's copy keeps in-frame clones and lacks some. The sample lists 200,000 to 300,000 clones, roughly 86% occurring once. Material: PBMCs. These receptors were taken from a woman between 35 and 50 years old in good health and CMV-seropositive.

The V call is TRBV4-3, the J call TRBJ2-7; 12 bases are shared with TRBD2. Germline V gene sequence: CDR1 LGHNA, CDR2 YSLEER. This CDR3 contains 14 residues. V lost 4 bases to trimming and J lost 5 bases; unmatched junction nucleotides: 3. The chain's CDR3 is CASSPSGRVHEQYF. Here the CDR3 DNA reads TGCGCCAGCAGCCCTAGCGGGAGGGTCCACGAGCAGTACTTC.

This rearrangement joins TRBV25-1 to TRBJ1-5; 7 positions agree with TRBD1. The length of the CDR3 is 16 residues. Germline trimming cut 1 base from V and 2 bases from J; bases unmatched to any gene: 5. CDR1 and CDR2 from the germline V gene are MGHDK and SYGVNS. The CDR3 region is CASSESDQGGNQPQHF. The CDR3 bases are TGTGCCAGCAGTGAATCGGACCAGGGGGGCAATCAGCCCCAGCATTTT.

The chain recombines TRBV30 with TRBJ1-5; D gene ambiguous. The CDR3 has 13 amino acids. Germline values: CDR1 GTSNPN, CDR2 SVGIG (reference sequence). The V end was cut by 5 bases, the J end by 5 bases, with 13 bases between. The CDR3 loop is CAWALGEDQPQHF. The CDR3 DNA sequence: TGTGCCTGGGCCCTTGGAGAAGATCAGCCCCAGCATTTT.